The rows below give T cell receptor beta chains drawn from one sample of a study of beta chain features in type 1 diabetes. TCRdb's copy holds only in-frame clones and misses some; the assay was immunoSEQ multiplex PCR. Here the sample spans some 220,000 clones, roughly a tenth being singletons. The sequenced sample consisted of central memory CD4+ T cells from blood. The source is a man younger than 35 in good health. The CDR3 runs from the conserved cysteine through the conserved F or W. The D gene is left open where the match is weak. Size is stated for part of the rows, as once, few or many counts, or as a class when the clone is expanded.

V gene: TRBV11-2; clone size: few; J gene: TRBJ2-7; D gene: TRBD2; CDR3 DNA: TGTGCCAGCAGCTTAGATCACCGGACTAGCGGTTACTCCTACGAGCAGTACTTC; CDR3 protein: CASSLDHRTSGYSYEQYF
V gene: TRBV7-9; clone size: -; J gene: TRBJ2-7; D gene: TRBD2; CDR3 DNA: TGTGCCAGCAGCCTAGCGGGAGCGGCCCACGAGCAGTACTTC; CDR3 protein: CASSLAGAAHEQYF
V gene: TRBV25-1; clone size: few; J gene: TRBJ2-1; D gene: TRBD2; CDR3 DNA: TGTGCTAGCAAGAAGGCGGGAGTCGTATACAATGAGCAGTTCTTC; CDR3 protein: CASKKAGVVYNEQFF
V gene: TRBV7-9; clone size: -; J gene: TRBJ1-1; D gene: -; CDR3 DNA: TGTGCCAGCAGTCAACGGAAGGGCAGCCTGAACACTGAAGCTTTCTTT; CDR3 protein: CASSQRKGSLNTEAFF
V gene: TRBV4-2; clone size: -; J gene: TRBJ2-6; D gene: -; CDR3 DNA: TGTGCCAGCAGCCTTCAACAGGGAGAGTCTGGGGCCAACGTCCTGACTTTC; CDR3 protein: CASSLQQGESGANVLTF
V gene: TRBV7-2; clone size: few; J gene: TRBJ2-3; D gene: TRBD2; CDR3 DNA: TGTGCCAGCAGCCCCCTCGCGCTAGCGGGTAGCACAGATACGCAGTATTTT; CDR3 protein: CASSPLALAGSTDTQYF
V gene: TRBV18; clone size: -; J gene: TRBJ2-3; D gene: -; CDR3 DNA: TGTGCCAGCTCAAGAAGAGACCGGTCGGAGGGCACAGATACGCAGTATTTT; CDR3 protein: CASSRRDRSEGTDTQYF
V gene: TRBV9; clone size: -; J gene: TRBJ2-2; D gene: TRBD2; CDR3 DNA: TGTGCCAGCAGCGTAGGAACTAGCGGTGCGAACACCGGGGAGCTGTTTTTT; CDR3 protein: CASSVGTSGANTGELFF
V gene: TRBV5-1; clone size: -; J gene: TRBJ2-5; D gene: TRBD2; CDR3 DNA: TGCGCCAGCAGCTTGCCGTTAGCGGGAGGGCCGGCCCCATCGGCCCAGTACTTC; CDR3 protein: CASSLPLAGGPAPSAQYF
V gene: TRBV18; clone size: few; J gene: TRBJ2-3; D gene: -; CDR3 DNA: TGTGCCAGCTCACTATACCAGCGGGTTGGGGCAGATACGCAGTATTTT; CDR3 protein: CASSLYQRVGADTQYF
V gene: TRBV4-2; clone size: -; J gene: TRBJ2-1; D gene: -; CDR3 DNA: TGTGCCAGCAGCCAATGGTCTAGCGCCGGGGAAGAACTGGACAATGAGCAGTTCTTC; CDR3 protein: CASSQWSSAGEELDNEQFF
V gene: TRBV7-9; clone size: -; J gene: TRBJ2-3; D gene: -; CDR3 DNA: TGTGCCAGCAGTATCAAAGATACGCAGTATTTT; CDR3 protein: CASSIKDTQYF
V gene: TRBV7-2; clone size: -; J gene: TRBJ1-5; D gene: -; CDR3 DNA: TGTGCCAGCAGCTTAAGAGGGGATCAGCCCCAGCATTTT; CDR3 protein: CASSLRGDQPQHF
V gene: TRBV5-6; clone size: -; J gene: TRBJ2-5; D gene: -; CDR3 DNA: TGTGCCAGCAGCTTGTACGGTCCGGGGGAGACCCAGTACTTC; CDR3 protein: CASSLYGPGETQYF
V gene: TRBV5-1; clone size: many; J gene: TRBJ2-3; D gene: -; CDR3 DNA: TGCGCCAGCAGCTCCTGGACAGGAGGGGCGATCCCCACAGATACGCAGTATTTT; CDR3 protein: CASSSWTGGAIPTDTQYF
V gene: TRBV5-1; clone size: -; J gene: TRBJ1-1; D gene: TRBD1; CDR3 DNA: TGCGCCAGCAGCGTAAGACAGGGGACGAACACTGAAGCTTTCTTT; CDR3 protein: CASSVRQGTNTEAFF
V gene: TRBV2; clone size: many; J gene: TRBJ1-2; D gene: -; CDR3 DNA: TGTGCCAGCAGTGGGACGGATTATGGCTACACCTTC; CDR3 protein: CASSGTDYGYTF
V gene: TRBV28; clone size: few; J gene: TRBJ2-6; D gene: -; CDR3 DNA: TGTGCCAGCAGTGGGTCTGCGGGAGGGGCCAACGTCCTGACTTTC; CDR3 protein: CASSGSAGGANVLTF
V gene: TRBV4-3; clone size: few; J gene: TRBJ2-1; D gene: -; CDR3 DNA: TGCGCCAGCAGCCAAGACGCGGGGACCTACAATGAGCAGTTCTTC; CDR3 protein: CASSQDAGTYNEQFF
V gene: TRBV29-1; clone size: few; J gene: TRBJ2-1; D gene: -; CDR3 DNA: TGCAGCGTTGAATCCTACAGCTCCTACAATGAGCAGTTCTTC; CDR3 protein: CSVESYSSYNEQFF
V gene: TRBV13; clone size: few; J gene: TRBJ2-1; D gene: TRBD2; CDR3 DNA: TGTGCCAGCAGCTTACTAGCGGGAGCTAGTGAGCAGTTCTTC; CDR3 protein: CASSLLAGASEQFF
V gene: TRBV19; clone size: few; J gene: TRBJ1-1; D gene: TRBD1; CDR3 DNA: TGTGCCAGTAGTGCGCCACAGGGGGCCAGTGAAGCTTTCTTT; CDR3 protein: CASSAPQGASEAFF
V gene: TRBV6-1; clone size: -; J gene: TRBJ1-1; D gene: -; CDR3 DNA: TGTGCCAGCAGCTTCGGACGAATGAACACTGAAGCTTTCTTT; CDR3 protein: CASSFGRMNTEAFF
V gene: TRBV9; clone size: -; J gene: TRBJ2-2; D gene: -; CDR3 DNA: TGTGCCTGCCGGCGAGGGTCGAACACCGGGGAGCTGTTTTTT; CDR3 protein: CACRRGSNTGELFF
V gene: TRBV2; clone size: few; J gene: TRBJ2-7; D gene: TRBD2; CDR3 DNA: TGTGCCAGCAGTCCCGGACTAGCGGGCACCTACGAGCAGTACTTC; CDR3 protein: CASSPGLAGTYEQYF
V gene: TRBV7-9; clone size: few; J gene: TRBJ2-7; D gene: TRBD1; CDR3 DNA: TGTGCCAGCAGCCCACGGGACAGGGACTACGAGCAGTACTTC; CDR3 protein: CASSPRDRDYEQYF
V gene: TRBV11-1; clone size: -; J gene: TRBJ2-3; D gene: -; CDR3 DNA: TGTGCCAGCAGCCAATCAGTTACAGATACGCAGTATTTT; CDR3 protein: CASSQSVTDTQYF
V gene: TRBV28; clone size: -; J gene: TRBJ1-3; D gene: -; CDR3 DNA: TGTGCCAGCAGTCCTCTTGGCGTACCGGGAGGAAACACCATATATTTT; CDR3 protein: CASSPLGVPGGNTIYF
V gene: TRBV7-9; clone size: many; J gene: TRBJ2-1; D gene: -; CDR3 DNA: TGTGCCAGCAGCTTAGACCACCGCACGGGTGAGCAGTTCTTC; CDR3 protein: CASSLDHRTGEQFF
V gene: TRBV7-7; clone size: -; J gene: TRBJ2-1; D gene: TRBD2; CDR3 DNA: TGTGCCAGCAGCTCGAACGTAGCGGGGACGGGTAATGAGCAGTTCTTC; CDR3 protein: CASSSNVAGTGNEQFF
V gene: TRBV18; clone size: few; J gene: TRBJ2-7; D gene: -; CDR3 DNA: TGTGCCAGCTCACCAAAGGGGTACGAGCAGTACTTC; CDR3 protein: CASSPKGYEQYF
V gene: TRBV30; clone size: -; J gene: TRBJ1-4; D gene: -; CDR3 DNA: TGTGCCTGGACTAAGAACGAAAAACTGTTTTTT; CDR3 protein: CAWTKNEKLFF
V gene: TRBV6-6; clone size: -; J gene: TRBJ2-4; D gene: TRBD1; CDR3 DNA: TGTGCCAGCAGGCCACCGGGACAGGGGAAAAACATTCAGTACTTC; CDR3 protein: CASRPPGQGKNIQYF
V gene: TRBV7-2; clone size: many; J gene: TRBJ2-7; D gene: TRBD2; CDR3 DNA: TGTGCCAGCAGCTTAATCCCCCTTACGAGCGGGGATAGCTACGAGCAGTACTTC; CDR3 protein: CASSLIPLTSGDSYEQYF
V gene: TRBV5-4; clone size: -; J gene: TRBJ2-5; D gene: -; CDR3 DNA: TGTGCCAGCAAGTTCCGGAGCCAAGAGACCCAGTACTTC; CDR3 protein: CASKFRSQETQYF
V gene: TRBV4-1; clone size: few; J gene: TRBJ2-4; D gene: -; CDR3 DNA: TGCGCCAGCAGCCAATCTTCCGTGGAGGGAAACATTCAGTACTTC; CDR3 protein: CASSQSSVEGNIQYF
V gene: TRBV4-2; clone size: few; J gene: TRBJ2-7; D gene: TRBD2; CDR3 DNA: TGTGCCAGCAGCCAAGGCCCTGGGGGGGAGCACGAGCAGTACTTC; CDR3 protein: CASSQGPGGEHEQYF
V gene: TRBV2; clone size: few; J gene: TRBJ1-5; D gene: -; CDR3 DNA: TGTGCCAGCAGTGTCTTTTCGGCGGGCAATCAGCCCCAGCATTTT; CDR3 protein: CASSVFSAGNQPQHF
V gene: TRBV2; clone size: few; J gene: TRBJ2-7; D gene: -; CDR3 DNA: TGTGCCAGCAGACAAGACGCCAACAAAGGATACGAGCAGTACTTC; CDR3 protein: CASRQDANKGYEQYF
V gene: TRBV14; clone size: many; J gene: TRBJ2-1; D gene: -; CDR3 DNA: TGTGCCAGCAGCCATACAGGGTACAATGAGCAGTTCTTC; CDR3 protein: CASSHTGYNEQFF
V gene: TRBV30; clone size: -; J gene: TRBJ1-5; D gene: -; CDR3 DNA: TGTGCCTGGAGTGGCAGACAGGTATATAGCAATCAGCCCCAGCATTTT; CDR3 protein: CAWSGRQVYSNQPQHF
V gene: TRBV21-1; clone size: few; J gene: TRBJ1-2; D gene: -; CDR3 DNA: TGTGCCAGCAGCAAAAGGCACAGTTCCTCCTATGGCTACACCTTC; CDR3 protein: CASSKRHSSSYGYTF
V gene: TRBV5-4; clone size: -; J gene: TRBJ2-5; D gene: -; CDR3 DNA: TGTGCCAGCAGCTTGGACAGGGTAGGGGAGACCCAGTACTTC; CDR3 protein: CASSLDRVGETQYF
V gene: TRBV5-6; clone size: -; J gene: TRBJ2-3; D gene: -; CDR3 DNA: TGTGCCAGCAGCTTGCGGAACACAGATACGCAGTATTTT; CDR3 protein: CASSLRNTDTQYF
V gene: TRBV19; clone size: -; J gene: TRBJ1-1; D gene: TRBD1; CDR3 DNA: TGTGCCAGTACCGCGACAGGGGAACGGACTGAAGCTTTCTTT; CDR3 protein: CASTATGERTEAFF
V gene: TRBV7-8; clone size: few; J gene: TRBJ2-1; D gene: TRBD2; CDR3 DNA: TGTGCCAGCAGCCCTAGGACTAGCGGGAGCGGAAGCTCCTACAATGAGCAGTTCTTC; CDR3 protein: CASSPRTSGSGSSYNEQFF
V gene: TRBV25-1; clone size: few; J gene: TRBJ2-5; D gene: -; CDR3 DNA: TGTGCCAGCAGTAGGTTTATTTCTGAGACCCAGTACTTC; CDR3 protein: CASSRFISETQYF
V gene: TRBV29-1; clone size: -; J gene: TRBJ2-7; D gene: -; CDR3 DNA: TGCAGCGCGTCGGGCAGGGACTCCTACGAGCAGTACTTC; CDR3 protein: CSASGRDSYEQYF
V gene: TRBV7-8; clone size: few; J gene: TRBJ2-7; D gene: -; CDR3 DNA: TGTGCCAGCAGCTTAGAGCTGCAGGGGAGGACCTACGAGCAGTACTTC; CDR3 protein: CASSLELQGRTYEQYF
V gene: TRBV7-9; clone size: few; J gene: TRBJ1-5; D gene: -; CDR3 DNA: TGTGCCAGCAGCTTAATCCCAGGGGCACAGCCCCAGCATTTT; CDR3 protein: CASSLIPGAQPQHF
V gene: TRBV9; clone size: many; J gene: TRBJ2-7; D gene: TRBD2; CDR3 DNA: TGTGCCAGCAGCGTAGCTGGGACTAGCTACGAGCAGTACTTC; CDR3 protein: CASSVAGTSYEQYF
V gene: TRBV25-1; clone size: medium-sized; J gene: TRBJ2-7; D gene: -; CDR3 DNA: TGTGCCAGCAGGGTGACTGGCAGCTCCTACGAGCAGTACTTC; CDR3 protein: CASRVTGSSYEQYF
V gene: TRBV30; clone size: many; J gene: TRBJ2-1; D gene: -; CDR3 DNA: TGTGCCTGGAGTGTAAGGCAGGGGTCCTACAATGAGCAGTTCTTC; CDR3 protein: CAWSVRQGSYNEQFF
V gene: TRBV7-2; clone size: -; J gene: TRBJ2-2; D gene: -; CDR3 DNA: TGTGCCAGCAGCCCCCGGGGGTCGAACACCGGGGAGCTGTTTTTT; CDR3 protein: CASSPRGSNTGELFF
V gene: TRBV6-5; clone size: -; J gene: TRBJ2-7; D gene: -; CDR3 DNA: TGTGCCAGCAGTTACTCCTCTAAGGAGCAGTACTTC; CDR3 protein: CASSYSSKEQYF
V gene: TRBV7-2; clone size: -; J gene: TRBJ1-3; D gene: TRBD1; CDR3 DNA: TGTGCCAGCAGCTCGGGACAGGGACTTGAAGGATATTTT; CDR3 protein: CASSSGQGLEGYF